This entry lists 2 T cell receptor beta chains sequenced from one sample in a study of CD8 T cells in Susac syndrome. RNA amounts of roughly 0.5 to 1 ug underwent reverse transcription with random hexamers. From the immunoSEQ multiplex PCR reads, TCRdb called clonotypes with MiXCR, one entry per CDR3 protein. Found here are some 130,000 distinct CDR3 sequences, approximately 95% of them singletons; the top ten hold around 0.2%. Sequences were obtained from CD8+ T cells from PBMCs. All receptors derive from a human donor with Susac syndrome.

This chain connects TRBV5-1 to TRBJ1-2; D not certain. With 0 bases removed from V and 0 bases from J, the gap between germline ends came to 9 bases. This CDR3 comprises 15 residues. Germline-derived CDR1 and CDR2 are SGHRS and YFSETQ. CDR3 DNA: TGCGCCAGCAGCTTGGAATCAGCATCTAACTATGGCTACACCTTC. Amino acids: CASSLESASNYGYTF.

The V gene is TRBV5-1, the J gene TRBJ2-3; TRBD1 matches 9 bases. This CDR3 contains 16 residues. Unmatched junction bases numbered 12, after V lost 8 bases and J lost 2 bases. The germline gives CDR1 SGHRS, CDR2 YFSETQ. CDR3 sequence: CARTRGGQGYTDTQYF. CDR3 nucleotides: TGCGCCAGGACGAGAGGGGGACAGGGATACACAGATACGCAGTATTTT. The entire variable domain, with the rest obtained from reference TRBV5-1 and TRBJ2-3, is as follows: KAGVTQTPRYLIKTRGQQVTLSCSPISGHRSVSWYQQTPGQGLQFLFEYFSETQRNKGNFPGRFSGRQFSNSRSEMNVSTLELGDSALYLCARTRGGQGYTDTQYFGPGTRLTVL.